This section outlines one T cell receptor beta chain sequence together with its context. Its target is unknown. Profiled with immunoSEQ multiplex PCR; TCRdb holds only in-frame clones, not every one. The table includes 10,000 or so clones, about two thirds detected once. These data belong to a study of vaccination effects on CD4 cells after COVID-19. With the ViraFEST assay, the study expanded antigen-specific CD4+ T cells using viral peptide pools, then sequenced them. Researchers isolated CD4+ T cells once ten to eleven days of culture had elapsed. The germline gives CDR1 SQVTM, CDR2 ANQGSEA. The CDR3 runs 15 residues. The V segment lost 4 bases and the J segment 0 bases; nucleotides outside the gene matches: 2.

The rearrangement joins TRBV29-1 to TRBJ2-1; 11 nucleotides match TRBD2. The receptor's source is a human donor who received a COVID-19 vaccine. The sequences come from CD4+ T cells from PBMCs cultured with HCoV-229E spike peptides, collected before COVID-19 vaccination. CDR3 sequence: CSVAGLADSYNEQFF. The CDR3 DNA reads as TGCAGCGTTGCGGGACTAGCGGACTCCTACAATGAGCAGTTCTTC.